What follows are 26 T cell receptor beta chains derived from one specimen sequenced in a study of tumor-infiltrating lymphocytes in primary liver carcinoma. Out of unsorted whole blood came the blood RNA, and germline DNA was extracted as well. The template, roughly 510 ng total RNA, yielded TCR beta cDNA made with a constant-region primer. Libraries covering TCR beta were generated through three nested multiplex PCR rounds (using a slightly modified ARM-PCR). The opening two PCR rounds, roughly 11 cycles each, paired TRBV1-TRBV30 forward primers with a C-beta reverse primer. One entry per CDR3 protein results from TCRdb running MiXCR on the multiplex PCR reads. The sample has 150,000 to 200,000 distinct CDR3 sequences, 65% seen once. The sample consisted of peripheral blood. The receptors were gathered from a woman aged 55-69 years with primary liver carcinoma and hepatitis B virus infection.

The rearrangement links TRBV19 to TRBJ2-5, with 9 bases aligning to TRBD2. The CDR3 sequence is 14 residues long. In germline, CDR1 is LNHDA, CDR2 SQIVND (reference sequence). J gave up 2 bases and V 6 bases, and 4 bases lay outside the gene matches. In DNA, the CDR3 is TGTGCCAGTAGGGTTAGCGGGAGTCAAGAGACCCAGTACTTC. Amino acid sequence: CASRVSGSQETQYF.

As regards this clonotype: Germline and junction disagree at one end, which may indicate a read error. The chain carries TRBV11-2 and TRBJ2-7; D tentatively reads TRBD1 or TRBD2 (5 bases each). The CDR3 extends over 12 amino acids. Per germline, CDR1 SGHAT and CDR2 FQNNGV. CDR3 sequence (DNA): TGTGCTAGCAGCTTTCCCCAAGGGGAGCATTACTTC. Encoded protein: CASSFPQGEHYF.

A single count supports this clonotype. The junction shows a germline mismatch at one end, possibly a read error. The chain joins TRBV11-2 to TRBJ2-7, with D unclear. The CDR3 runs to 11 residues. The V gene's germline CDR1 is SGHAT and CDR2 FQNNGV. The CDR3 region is CAISLKHEQYF. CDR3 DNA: TGTGCCATCAGCTTAAAACACGAGCAGTACTTC.

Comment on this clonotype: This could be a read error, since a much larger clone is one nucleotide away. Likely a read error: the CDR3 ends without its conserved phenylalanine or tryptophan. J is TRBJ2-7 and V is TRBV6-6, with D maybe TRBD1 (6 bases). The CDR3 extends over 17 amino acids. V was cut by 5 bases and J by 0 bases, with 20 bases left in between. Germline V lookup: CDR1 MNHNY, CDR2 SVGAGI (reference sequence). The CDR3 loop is CASSLRFGAGASYEQYS. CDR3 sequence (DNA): TGTGCCAGCAGTCTCCGGTTTGGGGCAGGGGCCTCCTACGAGCAGTACTCC.

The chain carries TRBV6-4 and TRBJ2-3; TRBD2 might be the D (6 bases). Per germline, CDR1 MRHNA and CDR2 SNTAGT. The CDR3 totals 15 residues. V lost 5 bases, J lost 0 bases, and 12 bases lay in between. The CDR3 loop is CASSRVAASTDTQYF. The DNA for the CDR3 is TGTGCCAGCAGTCGAGTAGCGGCTAGCACAGATACGCAGTATTTT.

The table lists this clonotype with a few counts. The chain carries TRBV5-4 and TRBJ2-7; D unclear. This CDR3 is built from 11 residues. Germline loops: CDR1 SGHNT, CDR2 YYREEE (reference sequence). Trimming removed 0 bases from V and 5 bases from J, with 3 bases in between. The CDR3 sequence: CASSLAHEQYF. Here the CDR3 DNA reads TGTGCCAGCAGCTTGGCCCACGAGCAGTACTTC. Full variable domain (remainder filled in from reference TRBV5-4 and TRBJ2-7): ETGVTQSPTHLIKTRGQQVTLRCSSQSGHNTVSWYQQALGQGPQFIFQYYREEENGRGNFPPRFSGLQFPNYSSELNVNALELDDSALYLCASSLAHEQYFGPGTRLTVT.

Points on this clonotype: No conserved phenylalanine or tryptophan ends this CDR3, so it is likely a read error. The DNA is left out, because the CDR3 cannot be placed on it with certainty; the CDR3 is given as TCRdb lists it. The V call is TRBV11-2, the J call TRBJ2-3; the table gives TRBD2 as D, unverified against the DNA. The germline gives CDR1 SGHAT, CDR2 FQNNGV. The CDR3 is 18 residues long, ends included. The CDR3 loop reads CASSLDLGTSGSTDTQYL.

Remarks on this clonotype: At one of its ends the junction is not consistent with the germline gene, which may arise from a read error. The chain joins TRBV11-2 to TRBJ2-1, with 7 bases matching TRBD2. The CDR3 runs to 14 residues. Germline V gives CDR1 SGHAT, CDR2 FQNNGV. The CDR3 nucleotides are TGTGCCAGCAGCTTAACGGGTGAGCGGGATGAGCGGTTCTTC. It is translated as CASSLTGERDERFF.

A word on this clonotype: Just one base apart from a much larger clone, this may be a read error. Here the CDR3 reads CASSFPGLVNEQFF. The DNA of the CDR3 is TGTGCCAGCAGCTTTCCGGGACTAGTGAATGAGCAGTTCTTC. The rearrangement links TRBV5-6 to TRBJ2-1; 8 bases align to TRBD2. V lost 2 bases to trimming and J lost 7 bases; unmatched junction nucleotides: 5. The CDR3 spans 14 residues. In germline, CDR1 is SGHDT, CDR2 YYEEEE.

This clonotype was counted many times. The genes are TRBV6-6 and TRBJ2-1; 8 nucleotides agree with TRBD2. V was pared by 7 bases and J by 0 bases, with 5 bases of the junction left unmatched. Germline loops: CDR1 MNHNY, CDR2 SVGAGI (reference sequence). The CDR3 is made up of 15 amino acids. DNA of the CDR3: TGTGCCAGCATAACAAGCGGGAGCTCCTACAATGAGCAGTTCTTC. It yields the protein CASITSGSSYNEQFF.

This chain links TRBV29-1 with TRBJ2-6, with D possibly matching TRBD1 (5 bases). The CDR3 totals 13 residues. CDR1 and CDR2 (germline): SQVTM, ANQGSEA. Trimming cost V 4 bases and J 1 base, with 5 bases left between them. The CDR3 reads CSVAGSGANVLTF. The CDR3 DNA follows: TGCAGCGTTGCAGGGTCTGGGGCCAACGTCCTGACTTTC.

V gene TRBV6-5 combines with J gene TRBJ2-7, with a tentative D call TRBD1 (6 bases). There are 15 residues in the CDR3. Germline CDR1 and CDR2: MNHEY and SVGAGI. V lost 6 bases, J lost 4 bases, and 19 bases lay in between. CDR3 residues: CASRLYRDLIYEQYF. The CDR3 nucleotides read TGTGCCAGCAGATTATACAGGGACCTAATTTACGAGCAGTACTTC.

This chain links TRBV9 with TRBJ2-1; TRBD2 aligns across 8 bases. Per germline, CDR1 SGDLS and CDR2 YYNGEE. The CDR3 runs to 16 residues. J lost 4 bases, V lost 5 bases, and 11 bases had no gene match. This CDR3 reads CASSTTGGGAYNEQFF. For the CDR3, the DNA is TGTGCCAGCAGTACTACCGGGGGGGGAGCGTACAATGAGCAGTTCTTC.

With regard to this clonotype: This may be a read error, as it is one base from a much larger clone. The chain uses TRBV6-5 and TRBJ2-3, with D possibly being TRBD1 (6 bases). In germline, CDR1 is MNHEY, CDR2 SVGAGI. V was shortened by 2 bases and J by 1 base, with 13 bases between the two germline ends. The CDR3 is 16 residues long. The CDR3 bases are TGTGCCAGCAGTTACGGCTCCGGACAGTGCACAGATACGCAGTATTTT. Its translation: CASSYGSGQCTDTQYF.

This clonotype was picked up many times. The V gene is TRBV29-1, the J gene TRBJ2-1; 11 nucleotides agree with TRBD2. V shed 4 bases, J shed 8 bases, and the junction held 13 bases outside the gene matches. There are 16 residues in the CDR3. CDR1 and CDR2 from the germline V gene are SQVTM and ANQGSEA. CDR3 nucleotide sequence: TGCAGCGTTGCGCTATCTAGCGGGAGGTCCTCCCATGAGCAGTTCTTC. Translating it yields CSVALSSGRSSHEQFF.

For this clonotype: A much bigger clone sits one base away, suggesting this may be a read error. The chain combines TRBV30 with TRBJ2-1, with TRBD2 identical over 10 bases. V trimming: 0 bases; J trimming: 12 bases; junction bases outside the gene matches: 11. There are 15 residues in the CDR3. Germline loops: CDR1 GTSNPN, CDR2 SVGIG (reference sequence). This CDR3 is CAWSVELAGAPRQFF. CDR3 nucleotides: TGTGCCTGGAGTGTAGAGCTAGCGGGAGCCCCGCGGCAGTTCTTC.

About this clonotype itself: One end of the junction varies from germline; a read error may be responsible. The CDR3 is CASNVAGLSGEQFF. CDR3 bases: TGTGCCAGCAACGTTGCGGGACTGTCTGGTGAGCAATTCTTC. The chain joins TRBV11-3 to TRBJ2-1; possibly TRBD2 for D (6 bases). CDR1 and CDR2 from the germline V gene are SGHNT and YENEEA. The length of the CDR3 is 14 residues. The whole variable domain, remainder taken from reference TRBV11-3 and TRBJ2-1, is EAGVVQSPRYKIIEKKQPVAFWCNPISGHNTLYWYLQNLGQGPELLIRYENEEAVDDSQLPKDRFSAERLKGVDSTLKIQPAELGDSAVYLCASNVAGLSGEQFFGPGTRLTVL.

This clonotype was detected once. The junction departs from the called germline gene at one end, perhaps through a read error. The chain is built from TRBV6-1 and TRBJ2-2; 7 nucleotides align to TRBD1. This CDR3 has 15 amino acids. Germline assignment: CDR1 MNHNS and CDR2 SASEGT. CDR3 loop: CVSTPTGVRTGELFF. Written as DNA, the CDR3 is TGTGTCAGCACCCCTACAGGGGTAAGGACCGGGGAGCTGTTTTTT.

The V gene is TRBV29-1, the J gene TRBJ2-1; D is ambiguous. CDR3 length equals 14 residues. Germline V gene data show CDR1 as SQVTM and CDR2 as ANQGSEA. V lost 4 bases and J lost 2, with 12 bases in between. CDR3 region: CSVALMGTYNEQFF. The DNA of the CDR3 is TGCAGCGTTGCGCTCATGGGAACCTACAATGAGCAGTTCTTC.

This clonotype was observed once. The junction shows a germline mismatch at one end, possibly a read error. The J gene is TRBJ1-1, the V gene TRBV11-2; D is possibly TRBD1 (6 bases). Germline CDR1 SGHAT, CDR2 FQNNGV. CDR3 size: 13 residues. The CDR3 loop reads CANSSRTAPEAFF. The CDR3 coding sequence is TGTGCCAACAGCTCTAGGACAGCCCCTGAAGCTTTTTTT.

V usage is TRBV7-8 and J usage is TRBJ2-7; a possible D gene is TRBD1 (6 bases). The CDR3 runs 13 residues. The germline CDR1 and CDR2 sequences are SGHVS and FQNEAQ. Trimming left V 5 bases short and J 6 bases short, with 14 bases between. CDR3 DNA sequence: TGTGCCAGCAGCCCACACGGGACACCCGAGCAGTACTTC. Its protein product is CASSPHGTPEQYF.

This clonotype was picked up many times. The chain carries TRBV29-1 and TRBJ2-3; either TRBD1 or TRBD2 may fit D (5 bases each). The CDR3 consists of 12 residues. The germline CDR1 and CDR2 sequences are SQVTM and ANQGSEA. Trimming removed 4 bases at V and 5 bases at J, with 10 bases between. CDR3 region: CSVGDGQDTQYF. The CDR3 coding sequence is TGCAGCGTTGGGGACGGACAAGATACGCAGTATTTT.

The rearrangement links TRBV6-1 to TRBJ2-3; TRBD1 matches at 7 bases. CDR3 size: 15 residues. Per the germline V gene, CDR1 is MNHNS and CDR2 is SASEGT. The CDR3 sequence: CASRTPRQGTDTQYF. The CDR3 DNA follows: TGTGCTAGCCGTACTCCCCGACAGGGAACAGATACGCAGTATTTT.

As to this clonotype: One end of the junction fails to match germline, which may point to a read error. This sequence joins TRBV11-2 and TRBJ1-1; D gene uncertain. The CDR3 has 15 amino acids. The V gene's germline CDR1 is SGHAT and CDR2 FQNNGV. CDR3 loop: CAGSFSREVNIEAFF. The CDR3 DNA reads TGTGCCGGCAGCTTTAGTCGGGAAGTGAACATTGAAGCTTTCTTT.

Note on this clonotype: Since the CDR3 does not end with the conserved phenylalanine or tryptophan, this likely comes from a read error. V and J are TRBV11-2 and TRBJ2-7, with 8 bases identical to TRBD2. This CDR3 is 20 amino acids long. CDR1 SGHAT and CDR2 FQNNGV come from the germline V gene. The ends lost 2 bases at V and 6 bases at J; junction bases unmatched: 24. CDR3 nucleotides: TGTGCCAGCAGCTTAACCTGGGACATAACCCTAGCGGGCCTAGGACGCGAGCAGTACCTC. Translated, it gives CASSLTWDITLAGLGREQYL.

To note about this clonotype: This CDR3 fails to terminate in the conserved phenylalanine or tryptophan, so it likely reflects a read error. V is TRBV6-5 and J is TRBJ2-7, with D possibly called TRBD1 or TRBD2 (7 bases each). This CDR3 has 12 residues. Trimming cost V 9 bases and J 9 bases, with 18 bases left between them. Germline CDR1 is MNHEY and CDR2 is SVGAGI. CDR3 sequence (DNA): TGTGCCAGTAGTCAGGGGGGGCTAGGGCAGTACTAC. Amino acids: CASSQGGLGQYY.